This is a list of T cell receptor beta chains from one sample in a study of T cell responses to AZD1222 COVID-19 vaccine. The protocol was immunoSEQ multiplex PCR, while the TCRdb copy is restricted to in-frame clones and leaves out a portion. The sample gives 100,000 to 150,000 clones, 80% to 90% of which show up once; approximately 5.4% is in the top ten. The material was peripheral blood, obtained on day 0 of AZD1222 vaccination. The receptors originated from an adult in good health. CDR3s include the opening cysteine and the closing phenylalanine or tryptophan. D genes are given only for firm matches. Expanded clones are given a class, and other clones once, few, many or no size at all.

J gene	clone size	D gene	V gene	CDR3 DNA	CDR3 protein
TRBJ2-3	once	.	TRBV5-1	TGCGCCAGCAGTTTCCGGCCTTCATCAGATACGCAGTATTTT	CASSFRPSSDTQYF
TRBJ2-7	.	TRBD1	TRBV5-1	TGCGCCAGCAGCTTGTTCGGGACAGACCCTACCTACGAGCAGTACTTC	CASSLFGTDPTYEQYF
TRBJ1-5	.	.	TRBV7-9	TGTGCCAGCAGCTTAGGCGTTCCAGGGGGCAATCAGCCCCAGCATTTT	CASSLGVPGGNQPQHF
TRBJ1-6	.	TRBD1	TRBV12-5	TGTGCTAGTGGTTTGGGGGGACAGGGGTATAATTCACCCCTCCACTTT	CASGLGGQGYNSPLHF
TRBJ1-5	few	.	TRBV7-2	TGTGCCAGCAGCTTGAAGCCCACGAACAATCAGCCCCAGCATTTT	CASSLKPTNNQPQHF
TRBJ1-6	.	.	TRBV19	TGTGCCAGTAACGATCGGCCTCAGAATTCACCCCTCCACTTT	CASNDRPQNSPLHF
TRBJ2-5	.	TRBD2	TRBV15	TGTGCCACCAGCAGAGCGGCGGCGGGAGGGGAGACCCAGTACTTC	CATSRAAAGGETQYF
TRBJ1-5	.	TRBD1	TRBV6-7	TGTGCCAGCTTAAGACAGGGGGCAGGCCAGCCCCAGCATTTT	CASLRQGAGQPQHF
TRBJ2-7	.	TRBD2	TRBV27	TGTGCCAATACCCGGGACTACCTCTCCTACGAGCAGTACTTC	CANTRDYLSYEQYF
TRBJ1-2	.	.	TRBV25-1	TGTGCCAGCAGTCGCCAGGGGAGCGGCTACACCTTC	CASSRQGSGYTF
TRBJ1-4	few	TRBD1	TRBV27	TGTGCCAGCAGTTTCCTGCGACAGGGATCTCTTGAAAAACTGTTTTTT	CASSFLRQGSLEKLFF
TRBJ1-6	.	TRBD1	TRBV18	TGTGCCAGCTCCCGGGACAGGGATTCACCCCTCCACTTT	CASSRDRDSPLHF
TRBJ1-6	.	.	TRBV30	TGTGCCTGCTCCAGGGCGAATTCACCCCTCCACTTT	CACSRANSPLHF